The next 11 T cell receptor beta chains were all read from a single sample in a study of blood T cell repertoires in COVID-19. TCRdb keeps only in-frame clones here, not all; method: immunoSEQ multiplex PCR. The sample carries about 86,000 clones, more than 60% recorded once. Input material: peripheral blood. The source of these receptors is a man aged 70 or older with acute or convalescent COVID-19.

CDR3 region: CASTTPGQEQPQHF. As DNA, the CDR3 is TGTGCCAGTACCACCCCGGGACAAGAGCAGCCCCAGCATTTT. This chain links TRBV19 with TRBJ1-5, with D possibly TRBD1 on 6 matching bases. V was shortened by 7 bases and J by 7 bases, with 17 bases between the two germline ends. CDR1 is LNHDA, CDR2 SQIVND, per germline (reference sequence). This CDR3 comprises 14 residues.

This clone was seen once. The rearrangement joins TRBV30 to TRBJ1-1; D not resolved. V was shortened by 2 bases and J by 2 bases, with 21 bases between the two germline ends. The CDR3 is 17 amino acids. The germline V gene encodes CDR1 GTSNPN and CDR2 SVGIG (reference sequence). The CDR3 loop reads CAWSRLPGETFNTEAFF. CDR3 DNA: TGTGCCTGGAGTAGGCTCCCCGGGGAAACATTTAACACTGAAGCTTTCTTT.

This clone was seen a single time. The V call is TRBV2, the J call TRBJ1-4, with D perhaps matching TRBD1 (6 bases). Germline CDR1 is SNHLY and CDR2 is FYNNEI. The germline V and J ends were trimmed by 6 bases and 8 bases, with 19 bases remaining between them. This CDR3 contains 15 residues. The CDR3 DNA is TGTGCCAGCAGCGAGTTACAGGGATTGAGGGAAAAACTGTTTTTT. Amino acids: CASSELQGLREKLFF.

The chain couples TRBV3-1 (or the pseudogene TRBV3-2) to TRBJ1-5; TRBD1 is a possible D gene (5 bases). Trimming cost V 3 bases and J 6 bases, with 9 bases left between them. Germline V gene data show CDR1 as LGHDT and CDR2 as YNNKEL (reference sequence). The CDR3 sequence is 13 residues long. CDR3 DNA: TGTGCCAGCAGCCAGGACAAGGCTCAGCCCCAGCATTTT. This sequence encodes CASSQDKAQPQHF.

This clone was seen once. The chain carries TRBV5-3 and TRBJ1-5, with D perhaps TRBD1 (6 bases). TRBV5-3 is labeled an ORF, and its function is uncertain. The CDR3 has 13 amino acids. V lost 7 bases, J lost 6 bases, and 14 bases lay in between. CDR3 nucleotide sequence: TGTGCCAGAGGGCTAGGGGGTGGTCAGCCCCAGCATTTT. Amino acid sequence: CARGLGGGQPQHF.

The chain joins TRBV4-2 to TRBJ2-3, with a tentative D call TRBD1 (5 bases). Germline V gene data show CDR1 as LGHNA and CDR2 as YNFKEQ. The V end lost 1 base, the J end lost 1 base, and 12 bases lay between the germline ends. The length of the CDR3 is 16 residues. As DNA, the CDR3 is TGTGCCAGCAGCCAAGCCACAGGACCTGGCACAGATACGCAGTATTTT. As protein: CASSQATGPGTDTQYF.

This clone was detected only a few times. The chain links TRBV12-3 or TRBV12-4 to TRBJ2-1, with 7 bases fitting TRBD1. The CDR3 has 12 amino acids. With V trimmed by 4 bases and J by 15 bases, 9 bases remained unmatched. Here the CDR3 reads CASSYGQVDTFF. DNA of the CDR3: TGTGCCAGCAGTTACGGACAGGTGGATACGTTCTTC.

V is TRBV28 and J is TRBJ1-5; D gene unclear. V gave up 4 bases and J gave up 2 bases, with 9 bases separating them. Germline V gives CDR1 MDHEN, CDR2 SYDVKM. The CDR3 runs 14 residues. The CDR3 DNA sequence: TGTGCCAGCAGTTGGAGGGTCGGCAATCAGCCCCAGCATTTT. Residues: CASSWRVGNQPQHF.

The chain recombines TRBV3-1 (or the pseudogene TRBV3-2) with TRBJ1-2, with TRBD1 matching over 8 bases. Germline lookup yields CDR1 LGHDT and CDR2 YNNKEL (reference sequence). With V trimmed by 3 bases and J by 8 bases, 5 bases remained unmatched. This CDR3 has 13 residues. The CDR3 nucleotides are TGTGCCAGCAGCCAGACAGGGGCTTGGGGCTACACCTTC. This encodes CASSQTGAWGYTF.

This clone is a singleton in its sample. The rearrangement links TRBV3-1 (or the pseudogene TRBV3-2) to TRBJ2-7, with D perhaps matching TRBD1 (6 bases). The CDR3 is 13 residues long. With 4 bases removed from V and 0 bases from J, the gap between germline ends came to 7 bases. Germline V gives CDR1 LGHDT, CDR2 YNNKEL (reference sequence). The CDR3 coding sequence is TGTGCCAGCAGCCCAGGGGTCTCCTACGAGCAGTACGTC. It is translated as CASSPGVSYEQYV.

The chain has TRBV6-6 and TRBJ1-1; D is perhaps TRBD1 (6 bases). The V gene's germline CDR1 is MNHNY and CDR2 SVGAGI (reference sequence). With 5 bases removed from V and 4 bases from J, the gap between germline ends came to 14 bases. This CDR3 is 14 amino acids long. The CDR3 nucleotides read TGTGCCAGCAGTACGGGGGGGGGCCTCACTGAAGCTTTCTTT. This encodes CASSTGGGLTEAFF.